This entry features one TCR beta chain sequence. V dropped 5 bases and J dropped 0 bases, with 22 bases sitting between them. Germline CDR1 LNHDA, CDR2 SQIVND (reference sequence). This CDR3 region has 19 residues. The data were obtained in a study of CD8 T cells in ankylosing spondylitis. MiXCR, applied by TCRdb to the 5' RACE reads, yields one record per CDR3 protein. Among 150,000 to 200,000 distinct CDR3 sequences listed, roughly 11% were seen once. This clonotype was obtained from a male donor with ankylosing spondylitis or in good health (not recorded which). Sequencing input: blood, either unsorted or a sorted T cell fraction (not recorded which). The chain is built from TRBV19 and TRBJ2-2; D unresolved. The CDR3 here is CASSPDLPTDHANTGELFF. The CDR3 nucleotides are TGTGCCAGTAGTCCGGACCTTCCCACGGATCACGCGAACACCGGGGAGCTGTTTTTT.